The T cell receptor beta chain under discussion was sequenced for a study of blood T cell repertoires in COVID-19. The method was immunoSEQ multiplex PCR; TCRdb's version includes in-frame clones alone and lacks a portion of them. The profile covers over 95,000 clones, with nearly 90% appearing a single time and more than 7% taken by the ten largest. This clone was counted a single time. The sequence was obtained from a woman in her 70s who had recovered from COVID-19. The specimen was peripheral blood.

For the CDR3, the DNA is TGTGCCAGCAGCCCACTAAGGCGAGAGACCCAGTACTTC. Protein sequence: CASSPLRRETQYF. The V gene is TRBV7-2, the J gene TRBJ2-5; D is ambiguous. The CDR3 has 13 residues. Trimming took 5 bases from V and 4 from J, leaving 11 bases between them. Looked up from germline, CDR1 is SGHTA and CDR2 is FQGNSA.